The next 17 T cell receptor beta chains were all read from a single sample in a study of cytomegalovirus exposure and HLA in healthy donors. Profiling relied on immunoSEQ multiplex PCR, and the TCRdb table lists in-frame clones only, not all of them. This sample has 150,000 to 180,000 clones; 70% to 90% occur once, and the top ten carry 2.1%. Material for sequencing was PBMCs. All receptors come from a human donor in good health.

The chain combines TRBV18 with TRBJ1-2; 9 positions agree with TRBD1. Unmatched junction bases numbered 15, after V lost 8 bases and J lost 5 bases. The CDR3 extends over 16 amino acids. Germline CDR1 is KGHSH and CDR2 is LQKENI. Here the CDR3 reads CASTLPGTGSRYGYTF. The DNA for the CDR3 is TGTGCCAGCACACTTCCCGGGACAGGGTCGAGGTATGGCTACACCTTC.

The chain recombines TRBV11-2 with TRBJ2-7; TRBD2 agrees at 10 bases. The germline gives CDR1 SGHAT, CDR2 FQNNGV. Unmatched junction bases numbered 6, after V lost 5 bases and J lost 2 bases. The CDR3 covers 15 residues. DNA for the CDR3: TGTGCCAGCAGCCCACGGACTAGCGGCCCCTACGAGCAGTACTTC. Protein: CASSPRTSGPYEQYF.

V gene TRBV4-1 combines with J gene TRBJ2-1; D is possibly TRBD2 (5 bases). Germline assignment: CDR1 MGHRA and CDR2 YSYEKL. The V end lost 1 base, the J end lost 3 bases, and 10 bases lay between the germline ends. The CDR3 extends over 15 amino acids. The CDR3 bases are TGCGCCAGCAGCCAAGGGTCTAGCAGCTACAATGAGCAGTTCTTC. Amino acid sequence: CASSQGSSSYNEQFF.

This chain joins TRBV7-2 and TRBJ1-5; possibly TRBD1 for D (5 bases). V was pared by 5 bases and J by 4 bases, with 9 bases between. There are 13 residues in the CDR3. Germline CDR1 SGHTA, CDR2 FQGNSA. For the CDR3, the DNA is TGTGCCAGCAGCCAAAGGGGAAATCAGCCCCAGCATTTT. Amino acid sequence: CASSQRGNQPQHF.

CDR3 sequence: CASSRNQGAGETQYF. In nucleotides, the CDR3 is TGTGCCAGCAGCAGAAATCAGGGGGCTGGGGAGACCCAGTACTTC. The chain carries TRBV14 and TRBJ2-5; 8 nucleotides agree with TRBD1. V lost 5 bases, J lost 5 bases, and 10 bases stayed unmatched. This CDR3 is 15 amino acids long. Germline CDR1 and CDR2: SGHDN and FVKESK.

This chain joins TRBV5-6 and TRBJ1-1, with D tentatively TRBD1 (5 bases). Germline V gene sequence: CDR1 SGHDT, CDR2 YYEEEE. CDR3 length equals 14 residues. Trimming left V 4 bases short and J 5 bases short, with 15 bases between. Here the CDR3 reads CASSQAGGRTEAFF. The DNA of the CDR3 is TGTGCCAGCAGCCAGGCGGGGGGTCGGACTGAAGCTTTCTTT.

The rearrangement joins TRBV19 to TRBJ2-7; D may be TRBD1 (5 bases). CDR3 size: 14 residues. Germline V lookup: CDR1 LNHDA, CDR2 SQIVND (reference sequence). Deletions cut 5 bases from V and 5 bases from J, with 16 bases between. The CDR3 protein is CASSVRPDIDEQYF. The CDR3 bases are TGTGCCAGTAGTGTCCGTCCGGACATCGACGAGCAGTACTTC.

The rearrangement joins TRBV4-1 to TRBJ2-4; a possible D gene is TRBD2 (6 bases). V was shortened by 0 bases and J by 13 bases, with 13 bases between the two germline ends. CDR3 length: 13 residues. Germline loops: CDR1 MGHRA, CDR2 YSYEKL. DNA of the CDR3: TGCGCCAGCAGCCAAGAGGCACGGGCGGGGCAGTACTTC. This codes for CASSQEARAGQYF.

The chain joins TRBV25-1 to TRBJ2-7; 12 bases are shared with TRBD2. Germline CDR1 and CDR2: MGHDK and SYGVNS. The V segment lost 6 bases and the J segment 3 bases; nucleotides outside the gene matches: 0. The length of the CDR3 is 13 residues. CDR3 loop: CASRTSGSYEQYF. The CDR3 DNA reads TGTGCCAGCAGGACTAGCGGGAGCTACGAGCAGTACTTC.

The table lists this clone with a count of one. The rearrangement joins TRBV18 to TRBJ2-3; 7 bases agree with TRBD2. J gave up 4 bases and V 3 bases, and 4 bases lay outside the gene matches. The germline V gene has CDR1 KGHSH and CDR2 LQKENI. The CDR3 spans 14 residues. CDR3 amino acids: CASSPRLAADTQYF. The DNA of the CDR3 is TGTGCCAGCTCACCTCGACTAGCAGCAGATACGCAGTATTTT.

In its sample, this clone was seen a few times. The V gene is TRBV5-1, the J gene TRBJ1-2; 8 bases line up with TRBD1. Looked up from germline, CDR1 is SGHRS and CDR2 is YFSETQ. The CDR3 has 14 residues. Trimming removed 4 bases from V and 4 bases from J; junction bases left unmatched: 6. The CDR3 here is CASSVTGVGYGYTF. As DNA, the CDR3 is TGCGCCAGCAGCGTGACAGGGGTAGGCTATGGCTACACCTTC.

The chain combines TRBV9 with TRBJ1-6; a weak D match, TRBD1 (5 bases). From germline, CDR1 is SGDLS and CDR2 YYNGEE. V was shortened by 0 bases and J by 4 bases, with 5 bases between the two germline ends. The CDR3 consists of 14 residues. The CDR3 DNA sequence: TGTGCCAGCAGCGTAGGACAGTATAATTCACCCCTCCACTTT. Its translation is CASSVGQYNSPLHF.

The rearrangement links TRBV7-9 to TRBJ1-5, with a weak D call TRBD1 (5 bases). The CDR3 covers 14 residues. Per the germline V gene, CDR1 is SEHNR and CDR2 is FQNEAQ (reference sequence). Trimming shortened V by 2 bases and J by 2 bases, and 7 bases separated the two germline ends. In DNA form, the CDR3 reads TGTGCCAGCAGCTTAACACAGGGCAATCAGCCCCAGCATTTT. It specifies CASSLTQGNQPQHF.

The J gene is TRBJ1-1, the V gene TRBV27, with TRBD1 matching 8 bases. J gave up 8 bases and V 8 bases, and 13 bases lay outside the gene matches. The CDR3 totals 14 residues. Germline V gene data show CDR1 as MNHEY and CDR2 as SMNVEV (reference sequence). The CDR3 protein is CASGSQGAPLEAFF. DNA of the CDR3: TGTGCCAGCGGATCGCAGGGGGCGCCCTTAGAAGCTTTCTTT.

This chain connects TRBV2 to TRBJ1-4; no reliable D call. Looked up from germline, CDR1 is SNHLY and CDR2 is FYNNEI. The CDR3 contains 14 residues. V lost 3 bases and J 3 bases, leaving 8 bases between the germline ends. The CDR3 region has the DNA TGTGCCAGCAGTGATTCCACAGCTAATGAAAAACTGTTTTTT. It encodes CASSDSTANEKLFF.

V and J are TRBV4-2 and TRBJ2-5, with 7 bases fitting TRBD2. V lost 4 bases and J lost 5; bases outside the gene matches: 16. Germline CDR1 is LGHNA and CDR2 is YNFKEQ. The CDR3 extends over 17 amino acids. CDR3 DNA: TGTGCCAGCAGCCCCCCTGGGGGGGTGGCTAGCGTGGAGACCCAGTACTTC. Its translation is CASSPPGGVASVETQYF.

The chain combines TRBV19 with TRBJ2-5, with 7 bases fitting TRBD1. CDR3 size: 14 residues. V shed 6 bases and J 6 bases; nucleotides not matched to a gene: 10. The V gene's germline CDR1 is LNHDA and CDR2 SQIVND (reference sequence). CDR3 region: CASRNEQGTQTQYF. The CDR3 DNA is TGTGCCAGTAGGAACGAACAGGGGACGCAGACCCAGTACTTC.